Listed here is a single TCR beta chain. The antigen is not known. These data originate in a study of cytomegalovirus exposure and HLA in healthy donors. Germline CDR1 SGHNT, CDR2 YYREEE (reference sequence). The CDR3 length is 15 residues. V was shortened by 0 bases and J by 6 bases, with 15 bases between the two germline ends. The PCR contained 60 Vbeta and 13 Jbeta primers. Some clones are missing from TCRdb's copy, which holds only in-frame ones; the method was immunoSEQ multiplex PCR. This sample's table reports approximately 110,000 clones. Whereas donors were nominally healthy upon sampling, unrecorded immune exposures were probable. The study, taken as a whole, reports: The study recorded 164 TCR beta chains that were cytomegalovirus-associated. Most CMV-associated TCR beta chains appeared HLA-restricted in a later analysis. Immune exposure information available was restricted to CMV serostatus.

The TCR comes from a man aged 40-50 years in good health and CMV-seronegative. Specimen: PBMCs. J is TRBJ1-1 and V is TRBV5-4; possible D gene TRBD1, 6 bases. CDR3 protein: CASSLEGRGASEAFF. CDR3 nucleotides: TGTGCCAGCAGCTTGGAGGGCAGGGGAGCTTCTGAAGCTTTCTTT.